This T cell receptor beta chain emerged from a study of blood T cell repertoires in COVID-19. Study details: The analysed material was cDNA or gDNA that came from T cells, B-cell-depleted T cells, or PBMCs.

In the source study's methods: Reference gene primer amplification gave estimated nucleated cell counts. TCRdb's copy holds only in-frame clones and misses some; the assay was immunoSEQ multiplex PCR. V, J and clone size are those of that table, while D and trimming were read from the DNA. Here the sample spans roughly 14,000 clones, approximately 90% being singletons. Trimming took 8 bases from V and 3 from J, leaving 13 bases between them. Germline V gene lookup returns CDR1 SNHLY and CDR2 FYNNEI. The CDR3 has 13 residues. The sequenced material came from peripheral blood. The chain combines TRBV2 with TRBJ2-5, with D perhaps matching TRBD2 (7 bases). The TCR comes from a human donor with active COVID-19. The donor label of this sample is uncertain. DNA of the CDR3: TGTGCCAGCGGGGGGGCGGTCGAAGAGACCCAGTACTTC. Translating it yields CASGGAVEETQYF.